This TCR beta chain is from a study of blood T cell repertoires in COVID-19. Profiled with immunoSEQ multiplex PCR; TCRdb holds only in-frame clones, not every one. The data show some 300,000 clones, with 70% to 90% seen just once and roughly 1.3% held by the top ten. The CDR3 spans 18 residues. V was clipped by 1 base and J by 4 bases; unmatched bases: 10. The germline gives CDR1 LGHNA, CDR2 YNFKEQ. This chain uses TRBV4-2 with TRBJ2-1, with 10 bases aligning to TRBD2. The sequencing input was peripheral blood. The source of this sequence is a man between 65 and 85 years old with acute or convalescent COVID-19. The CDR3 loop reads CASSQGPERGGGYNEQFF. The CDR3 coding sequence is TGTGCCAGCAGCCAAGGACCCGAGCGGGGGGGCGGATACAATGAGCAGTTCTTC.